These 12 T cell receptor beta chains were sequenced from one sample in a study of cytomegalovirus exposure and HLA in healthy donors. This PCR relied on a set of 60 Vbeta primers and 13 Jbeta primers. The table came from immunoSEQ multiplex PCR; TCRdb's copy has only in-frame clones and leaves some out. This sample has roughly 140,000 clones, with around 82% found just once. What was sequenced was PBMCs. All receptors come from a man aged 35-49 years in good health and CMV-seropositive.

As regards this clone: Germline and junction disagree at one end, which may indicate a read error. The chain couples TRBV7-7 to TRBJ2-2; maybe TRBD1 (6 bases). Germline V CDR1 and CDR2: SSHAT, FNYEAQ (reference sequence). The CDR3 is 16 residues long. The DNA for the CDR3 is TGTGCTAGCAGCTTAGAGCACAGGGCAGCTGCCGGGGAGCTGTTTTTT. The encoded protein is CASSLEHRAAAGELFF.

The gene calls are TRBV6-6 and TRBJ2-7; 10 bases align to TRBD1. The germline gives CDR1 MNHNY, CDR2 SVGAGI (reference sequence). This CDR3 spans 14 amino acids. V trimming: 5 bases; J trimming: 3 bases; junction bases outside the gene matches: 4. The CDR3 sequence: CASSGQGGIYEQYF. CDR3 DNA: TGTGCCAGCAGTGGACAGGGGGGGATCTACGAGCAGTACTTC.

The rearrangement links TRBV2 to TRBJ1-5; 9 bases agree with TRBD1. Germline-derived CDR1 and CDR2 are SNHLY and FYNNEI. This CDR3 is 17 amino acids long. V shed 6 bases and J 4 bases; nucleotides not matched to a gene: 13. The CDR3 here is CASSQQGAGTRNQPQHF. DNA for the CDR3: TGTGCCAGCAGCCAACAGGGGGCGGGGACCCGGAATCAGCCCCAGCATTTT.

The chain uses TRBV13 and TRBJ1-3; no clear D gene. Germline CDR1 PRHDT, CDR2 FYEKMQ (reference sequence). V was shortened by 5 bases and J by 0 bases, with 11 bases between the two germline ends. The CDR3 has 15 amino acids. The CDR3 coding sequence is TGTGCCAGCAGCCCTACAGAGCCCTCTGGAAACACCATATATTTT. This sequence encodes CASSPTEPSGNTIYF.

The chain recombines TRBV5-1 with TRBJ2-1; 10 nucleotides align to TRBD2. V gave up 8 bases and J gave up 9 bases; unmatched junction bases: 5. Germline V gene sequence: CDR1 SGHRS, CDR2 YFSETQ. This CDR3 has 12 amino acids. The CDR3 spells CARLAGRPEQFF. The CDR3 DNA follows: TGCGCCAGACTAGCGGGGAGACCTGAGCAGTTCTTC.

This clone was detected only a few times. This chain joins TRBV2 and TRBJ2-2, with D hard to call. V lost 4 bases to trimming and J lost 5 bases, with 8 bases between them. CDR1 is SNHLY, CDR2 FYNNEI, per germline. This CDR3 spans 13 amino acids. CDR3 nucleotides: TGTGCCAGCAGTGCATCGCGAACCGGGGAGCTGTTTTTT. It is translated as CASSASRTGELFF.

V is TRBV6-5 and J is TRBJ1-2, with D tentatively TRBD1 (6 bases). The V gene lost 5 bases and the J gene lost 9 bases, with 16 bases spanning the gap. CDR1 is MNHEY, CDR2 SVGAGI, per germline. The CDR3 spans 13 residues. CDR3 coding DNA: TGTGCCAGCAGTGCAACAGGGCATTTGAGCTACACCTTC. It specifies CASSATGHLSYTF.

V is TRBV19 and J is TRBJ1-1; D is perhaps TRBD1 (5 bases). The CDR3 runs 13 residues. In germline, CDR1 is LNHDA, CDR2 SQIVND (reference sequence). V was trimmed by 6 bases and J by 8 bases, leaving 16 bases between them. The CDR3 region is CASSMNGASEAFF. DNA of the CDR3: TGTGCCAGTAGCATGAATGGGGCTTCGGAAGCTTTCTTT.

The rearrangement links TRBV9 to TRBJ2-1, with 7 bases that match TRBD1. CDR1 SGDLS and CDR2 YYNGEE come from the germline V gene. The CDR3 sequence is 16 residues long. V dropped 4 bases and J dropped 6; count of bases not matched to a gene: 13. The CDR3 protein is CASSPTTGERINEQFF. CDR3 in DNA: TGTGCCAGCAGCCCTACAACAGGGGAACGGATCAATGAGCAGTTCTTC.

Only one count was recorded for this clone. The rearrangement uses TRBV19 and TRBJ2-5; D might be TRBD1 (6 bases). Germline assignment: CDR1 LNHDA and CDR2 SQIVND (reference sequence). The CDR3 covers 12 residues. Trimming shortened V by 5 bases and J by 10 bases, and 14 bases separated the two germline ends. The CDR3 DNA reads as TGTGCCAGTAGTGGGGGCCGGGACGGCCAGTACTTC. Protein product: CASSGGRDGQYF.

The chain links TRBV7-2 to TRBJ2-7; no clear D. The CDR3 has 15 amino acids. Trimming cost V 1 base and J 0 bases, with 10 bases left between them. Germline CDR1 reads SGHTA; CDR2 reads FQGNSA. Here the CDR3 reads CASSLGGTSSYEQYF. Here the CDR3 DNA reads TGTGCCAGCAGCTTAGGCGGCACGAGCTCCTACGAGCAGTACTTC.

This chain joins TRBV6-5 and TRBJ2-7, with D unresolved. The V and J ends lost 4 bases and 0 bases respectively, with 13 bases between them. The CDR3 consists of 15 residues. Germline loops: CDR1 MNHEY, CDR2 SVGAGI. The chain's CDR3 is CASSSHSGSSYEQYF. The DNA of the CDR3 is TGTGCCAGCAGTTCCCATTCGGGTAGCTCCTACGAGCAGTACTTC.